These T cell receptor beta chains were read from a single sample in a study of blood T cells in healthy people across ages. TCRdb itself ran the 5' RACE reads through MiXCR, one entry per CDR3 protein. The table includes about 940,000 distinct CDR3 sequences, roughly 48% detected once. Sequenced material: blood. The receptors shown here come from a man aged 25 to 40 in good health. Both conserved end residues are part of each CDR3. Each record gives: J gene, D gene, clone size, V gene, CDR3 protein, CDR3 DNA. D genes are given only for firm matches. The size field is filled for only some rows; it gives once, few, many or a size class.

J: TRBJ1-5; D: NA; size: few; V: TRBV29-1; CDR3: CSVGGSSSHQPQHF; DNA: TGCAGCGTTGGAGGGTCAAGCAGCCATCAGCCCCAGCATTTT
J: TRBJ2-5; D: TRBD2; size: NA; V: TRBV27; CDR3: CASSPLEAGGETQYF; DNA: TGTGCCAGCAGCCCCCTCGAAGCGGGGGGAGAGACCCAGTACTTC
J: TRBJ1-4; D: TRBD1; size: NA; V: TRBV6-1; CDR3: CASSEPGGGEKLFF; DNA: TGTGCCAGCAGCGAACCAGGGGGCGGTGAAAAACTGTTTTTT
J: TRBJ2-7; D: NA; size: NA; V: TRBV28; CDR3: CASTPGEYEQYF; DNA: TGTGCCAGCACCCCGGGAGAGTACGAGCAGTACTTC
J: TRBJ1-2; D: TRBD1; size: NA; V: TRBV3-1; CDR3: CASSQQAGGPSGGGGYTF; DNA: TGTGCCAGCAGCCAACAAGCAGGGGGCCCGTCCGGTGGTGGTGGCTACACCTTC
J: TRBJ2-5; D: NA; size: few; V: TRBV11-1; CDR3: CASSLRGISSETQYF; DNA: TGTGCCAGCAGCTTAAGGGGGATTTCCTCGGAGACCCAGTACTTC
J: TRBJ2-7; D: NA; size: NA; V: TRBV11-2; CDR3: CASSLARRGYTYEQYF; DNA: TGTGCCAGCAGCTTAGCCCGCAGGGGCTACACCTACGAGCAGTACTTC
J: TRBJ2-3; D: NA; size: many; V: TRBV7-2; CDR3: CASSLAWTVDTQYF; DNA: TGTGCCAGCAGCTTAGCTTGGACCGTAGATACGCAGTATTTT
J: TRBJ1-2; D: TRBD1; size: few; V: TRBV25-1; CDR3: CASSEWDRGLYGYTF; DNA: TGTGCCAGCAGTGAATGGGACAGGGGGCTCTATGGCTACACCTTC
J: TRBJ1-1; D: NA; size: once; V: TRBV5-1; CDR3: CASSRDEGRTEAFF; DNA: TGCGCCAGCAGCCGCGATGAGGGAAGAACTGAAGCTTTCTTT
J: TRBJ2-3; D: TRBD1; size: NA; V: TRBV28; CDR3: CASSPQGAVTDTQYF; DNA: TGTGCCAGCAGTCCACAGGGGGCTGTCACAGATACGCAGTATTTT
J: TRBJ1-1; D: NA; size: NA; V: TRBV2; CDR3: CASSGNEILGTFF; DNA: TGTGCCAGCAGTGGCAACGAGATCCTCGGGACTTTCTTT
J: TRBJ2-3; D: NA; size: NA; V: TRBV20-1; CDR3: CSAITGAGNTDTQYF; DNA: TGCAGTGCAATCACGGGGGCTGGGAACACAGATACGCAGTATTTT
J: TRBJ1-5; D: TRBD1; size: NA; V: TRBV7-9; CDR3: CASSLDRTGEGNQPQHF; DNA: TGTGCCAGCAGCTTAGATAGGACAGGGGAAGGCAATCAGCCCCAGCATTTT
J: TRBJ1-1; D: NA; size: few; V: TRBV7-2; CDR3: CASSRETGMNTEAFF; DNA: TGTGCCAGCAGCCGAGAGACAGGTATGAACACTGAAGCTTTCTTT
J: TRBJ1-2; D: NA; size: NA; V: TRBV29-1; CDR3: CSVEVSTAQNYGYTF; DNA: TGCAGCGTTGAAGTGTCGACAGCCCAAAACTATGGCTACACCTTC
J: TRBJ2-5; D: TRBD1; size: few; V: TRBV12-3/TRBV12-4; CDR3: CASSPGTGPLQETQYF; DNA: TGTGCCAGCAGTCCAGGGACAGGGCCCCTCCAAGAGACCCAGTACTTC
J: TRBJ2-7; D: NA; size: NA; V: TRBV4-3; CDR3: CASSQVHRGGEQYF; DNA: TGCGCCAGCAGCCAAGTACACAGGGGAGGCGAGCAGTACTTC
J: TRBJ2-7; D: TRBD2; size: few; V: TRBV28; CDR3: CASRGLANGIYEQYF; DNA: TGTGCCAGCAGGGGACTAGCAAACGGAATCTACGAGCAGTACTTC
J: TRBJ1-5; D: TRBD1; size: NA; V: TRBV20-1; CDR3: CSATPGQGGRNQPQHF; DNA: TGCAGTGCCACACCGGGACAGGGGGGTCGCAATCAGCCCCAGCATTTT
J: TRBJ2-5; D: TRBD2; size: few; V: TRBV20-1; CDR3: CSARRGDQEETQYF; DNA: TGCAGTGCTAGGCGGGGGGATCAGGAGGAGACCCAGTACTTC
J: TRBJ2-3; D: TRBD1; size: NA; V: TRBV20-1; CDR3: CSARVGRGLTDTQYF; DNA: TGCAGTGCTAGAGTTGGAAGGGGGCTCACAGATACGCAGTATTTT
J: TRBJ2-1; D: NA; size: NA; V: TRBV5-1; CDR3: CASSFEGYNEQFF; DNA: TGCGCCAGCAGCTTTGAGGGATACAATGAGCAGTTCTTC
J: TRBJ2-7; D: NA; size: NA; V: TRBV20-1; CDR3: CSARVRGPFGGISYEQYF; DNA: TGCAGTGCTAGAGTACGGGGGCCCTTCGGCGGGATCTCCTACGAGCAGTACTTC
J: TRBJ1-1; D: NA; size: few; V: TRBV5-6; CDR3: CASSYYTEAFF; DNA: TGTGCCAGCAGCTACTACACTGAAGCTTTCTTT
J: TRBJ2-7; D: NA; size: NA; V: TRBV6-6; CDR3: CASRPEGDEQYF; DNA: TGTGCCAGCAGACCCGAGGGGGACGAGCAGTACTTC
J: TRBJ2-1; D: NA; size: NA; V: TRBV6-2/TRBV6-3; CDR3: CASSYGLAPYNEQFF; DNA: TGTGCCAGCAGTTACGGTCTAGCGCCGTACAATGAGCAGTTCTTC
J: TRBJ1-1; D: NA; size: few; V: TRBV6-5; CDR3: CASSYTGVGTEAFF; DNA: TGTGCCAGCAGTTACACCGGGGTGGGCACTGAAGCTTTCTTT
J: TRBJ2-1; D: NA; size: NA; V: TRBV7-9; CDR3: CARASDGLNEQFF; DNA: TGTGCCAGGGCTAGCGACGGTTTAAATGAGCAGTTCTTC
J: TRBJ2-7; D: NA; size: NA; V: TRBV6-2/TRBV6-3; CDR3: CASSGEINEQYF; DNA: TGTGCCAGCAGTGGGGAAATTAACGAGCAGTACTTC
J: TRBJ2-3; D: NA; size: many; V: TRBV7-6; CDR3: CASSPTTGTDTQYF; DNA: TGTGCCAGCAGCCCCACTACTGGCACAGATACGCAGTATTTT
J: TRBJ2-3; D: NA; size: few; V: TRBV9; CDR3: CASSVESTDTQYF; DNA: TGTGCCAGCAGCGTAGAGTCCACAGATACGCAGTATTTT
J: TRBJ1-1; D: NA; size: NA; V: TRBV27; CDR3: CASSLSPGLTEAFF; DNA: TGTGCCAGCAGTTTATCGCCAGGACTCACTGAAGCTTTCTTT
J: TRBJ2-7; D: NA; size: NA; V: TRBV20-1; CDR3: CSARPGGNEQYF; DNA: TGCAGTGCTAGACCTGGGGGGAACGAGCAGTACTTC
J: TRBJ1-1; D: NA; size: NA; V: TRBV4-1; CDR3: CASSQDRVGTTEAFF; DNA: TGCGCCAGCAGCCAAGATAGGGTAGGGACCACTGAAGCTTTCTTT
J: TRBJ1-2; D: NA; size: NA; V: TRBV27; CDR3: CASRTDGVVSGYTF; DNA: TGTGCCAGTAGGACAGACGGTGTGGTCTCTGGCTACACCTTC
J: TRBJ2-1; D: NA; size: few; V: TRBV29-1; CDR3: CSVDGGTRYNEQFF; DNA: TGCAGCGTTGACGGGGGCACGAGATACAATGAGCAGTTCTTC